A single sample gave rise to the 19 T cell receptor beta chains below, sequenced in a study of blood T cell repertoires in COVID-19. Sequencing was performed with immunoSEQ multiplex PCR; in TCRdb, only in-frame clones are kept and a portion is missing. The sample shows a few hundred thousand clones, 83% of them seen only once. Sequenced sample: peripheral blood. These TCRs come from a woman in her forties or fifties with acute or convalescent COVID-19.

The J gene is TRBJ2-3, the V gene TRBV19, with 9 nucleotides matching TRBD1. Germline CDR1 is LNHDA and CDR2 is SQIVND (reference sequence). This CDR3 spans 17 amino acids. V lost 6 bases to trimming and J lost 0 bases; unmatched junction nucleotides: 10. This CDR3 reads CASSYSTGGPSTDTQYF. The CDR3, as DNA: TGTGCCAGTAGCTACTCGACAGGGGGTCCTAGCACAGATACGCAGTATTTT.

The chain links TRBV9 to TRBJ1-2; TRBD1 aligns across 7 bases. Germline V CDR1 and CDR2: SGDLS, YYNGEE. This CDR3 comprises 15 residues. V was clipped by 3 bases and J by 1 base; unmatched bases: 6. CDR3 sequence reads: CASSGGTEHNYGYTF. In nucleotides, the CDR3 is TGTGCCAGCAGCGGGGGGACAGAGCATAACTATGGCTACACCTTC.

V and J are TRBV29-1 and TRBJ1-2, with D unclear. The CDR3 is made up of 12 amino acids. V was shortened by 3 bases and J by 3 bases, with 8 bases between the two germline ends. Germline V gives CDR1 SQVTM, CDR2 ANQGSEA. CDR3: CSVDPGDYGYTF. As DNA, the CDR3 is TGCAGCGTTGACCCCGGGGACTATGGCTACACCTTC.

V and J are TRBV11-3 and TRBJ2-6, with unresolved D. This CDR3 spans 13 amino acids. V lost 5 bases, J lost 3 bases, and 5 bases lay in between. Germline-derived CDR1 and CDR2 are SGHNT and YENEEA. The CDR3 DNA is TGTGCCAGCAGCCCGGGTGGGGCCAACGTCCTGACTTTC. Residues: CASSPGGANVLTF.

The chain combines TRBV6-5 with TRBJ1-5; D unresolved. CDR1 MNHEY and CDR2 SVGAGI come from the germline V gene. The germline V and J ends were trimmed by 4 bases and 0 bases, with 10 bases remaining between them. This CDR3 is built from 15 residues. Here the CDR3 DNA reads TGTGCCAGCAGTTTCCAAGAGTATAGCAATCAGCCCCAGCATTTT. Protein: CASSFQEYSNQPQHF.

V and J are TRBV5-1 and TRBJ2-3; weak D call: TRBD2 (6 bases). The germline CDR1 and CDR2 sequences are SGHRS and YFSETQ. The CDR3 extends over 15 amino acids. Trimming left V 0 bases short and J 6 bases short, with 14 bases between. The CDR3 DNA reads TGCGCCAGCAGCTTGGCCTCGGCCGCGGGGGATACGCAGTATTTT. Amino acid sequence: CASSLASAAGDTQYF.

The chain links TRBV27 to TRBJ2-7; D may be TRBD1 (6 bases). The ends were cut back, 8 bases at V and 2 bases at J, with 16 bases in the middle. CDR1 is MNHEY, CDR2 SMNVEV, per germline (reference sequence). CDR3 length equals 14 residues. This chain's CDR3 is CASGRDRKAYEQYF. As DNA, the CDR3 is TGTGCCAGCGGGCGAGACAGGAAAGCCTACGAGCAGTACTTC.

The rearrangement links TRBV5-6 to TRBJ1-5; D unresolved. The CDR3 runs to 18 residues. The V gene's germline CDR1 is SGHDT and CDR2 YYEEEE. Trimming shortened V by 2 bases and J by 5 bases, and 23 bases separated the two germline ends. The DNA of the CDR3 is TGTGCCAGCAGCTTTAGTGGTAGAGGGCCCTGGGAGTATCAGCCCCAGCATTTT. This codes for CASSFSGRGPWEYQPQHF.

This chain links TRBV12-3 or TRBV12-4 with TRBJ2-7, with D possibly being TRBD1 (6 bases). This CDR3 has 13 residues. V shed 7 bases and J shed 2 bases, with 12 bases lying between them. The CDR3 loop reads CASTYGQTYEQYF. In nucleotides, the CDR3 is TGTGCCAGCACCTATGGACAGACCTACGAGCAGTACTTC.

This chain uses TRBV7-8 with TRBJ2-5; D remains ambiguous. This CDR3 spans 13 amino acids. The V end was cut by 5 bases, the J end by 3 bases, with 10 bases between. Germline V gene sequence: CDR1 SGHVS, CDR2 FQNEAQ. The CDR3 DNA is TGTGCCAGCAGCGAGCCCAATAAAGAGACCCAGTACTTC. This encodes CASSEPNKETQYF.

The genes are TRBV28 and TRBJ1-5; perhaps TRBD1 as D (5 bases). V lost 6 bases and J 3 bases, leaving 12 bases between the germline ends. There are 14 residues in the CDR3. Germline CDR1 reads MDHEN; CDR2 reads SYDVKM. The CDR3 DNA reads as TGTGCCAGCAGCCCAGCCAGGGACAATCAGCCCCAGCATTTT. Translated, it gives CASSPARDNQPQHF.

This clone occurred once. This chain connects TRBV6-5 to TRBJ2-3; TRBD2 might be the D (6 bases). Per germline, CDR1 MNHEY and CDR2 SVGAGI. The CDR3 sequence is 15 residues long. Trimming pared 5 bases from V and 0 bases from J, leaving 12 bases between. The CDR3 loop is CASSPRGTSTDTQYF. CDR3 coding DNA: TGTGCCAGCAGTCCGCGAGGGACTAGCACAGATACGCAGTATTTT.

This chain joins TRBV6-5 and TRBJ1-5; TRBD1 might be the D (5 bases). Trimming stripped 2 bases from V and 6 bases from J, with 11 bases between. Germline V lookup: CDR1 MNHEY, CDR2 SVGAGI. This CDR3 has 14 amino acids. DNA of the CDR3: TGTGCCAGCAGTTACAGCGGGGGAGCTCAGCCCCAGCATTTT. It yields the protein CASSYSGGAQPQHF.

The V and J genes are TRBV18 and TRBJ1-2; 7 positions match TRBD1. Germline V gives CDR1 KGHSH, CDR2 LQKENI. This CDR3 has 12 amino acids. The junction had 3 bases not matched to a gene; V was cut back by 6 bases and J by 5 bases. The CDR3 nucleotides are TGTGCCAGCTCCAGCAGGGGGTATGGCTACACCTTC. Encoded protein: CASSSRGYGYTF.

This clone was seen just once. The chain has TRBV12-3 or TRBV12-4 and TRBJ2-1, with a tentative D call TRBD1 (6 bases). The CDR3 extends over 11 amino acids. Trimming removed 6 bases at V and 13 bases at J, with 13 bases between. The CDR3 sequence is CASSRRQVQFF. CDR3 sequence (DNA): TGTGCCAGCAGCCGGAGACAGGTACAGTTCTTC.

This sequence joins TRBV7-3 and TRBJ2-1; D is ambiguous. This CDR3 has 14 residues. The germline V gene has CDR1 SGHTA and CDR2 FQGTGA. The V and J ends lost 5 bases and 3 bases respectively, with 11 bases between them. Written as DNA, the CDR3 is TGTGCCAGCAGCACTCTTCCTAACTACAATGAGCAGTTCTTC. This sequence encodes CASSTLPNYNEQFF.

This sequence joins TRBV7-9 and TRBJ1-1, with TRBD1 identical over 8 bases. Per germline, CDR1 SEHNR and CDR2 FQNEAQ (reference sequence). V was pared by 5 bases and J by 4 bases, with 9 bases of the junction left unmatched. The CDR3 covers 15 residues. The CDR3 bases are TGTGCCAGCAGCCAGATAGACAGGGGAAGCACTGAAGCTTTCTTT. It yields the protein CASSQIDRGSTEAFF.

V and J are TRBV2 and TRBJ1-5; 7 bases align to TRBD1. Germline values: CDR1 SNHLY, CDR2 FYNNEI. This CDR3 has 13 residues. Unmatched junction bases numbered 4, after V lost 7 bases and J lost 4 bases. The CDR3, as DNA: TGTGCCAGCACCCAGGGGGGAAATCAGCCCCAGCATTTT. This sequence encodes CASTQGGNQPQHF.

The V and J genes are TRBV5-1 and TRBJ1-4; D uncertain. Trimming removed 2 bases at V and 6 bases at J, with 17 bases between. In germline, CDR1 is SGHRS, CDR2 YFSETQ. The CDR3 has 16 amino acids. DNA of the CDR3: TGCGCCAGCAGCTTAACGAGGAACGTCGGGGATGAAAAACTGTTTTTT. It translates to CASSLTRNVGDEKLFF.